These 9 T cell receptor beta chains share one sample of origin, sequenced in a study of shared clonotypes between healthy human individuals. Generated by immunoSEQ multiplex PCR, the TCRdb table keeps only in-frame clones and is missing some. The profile shows roughly 1 million clones, around four fifths of them singletons. The material sequenced was memory CD4+ T cells sorted from blood. Stated subset: CD45RA-negative fraction. The receptors stem from a man between 18 and 35 years old in good health.

This clone was counted a few times. This chain links TRBV6-5 with TRBJ1-2, with 11 nucleotides matching TRBD1. CDR1 and CDR2 (germline): MNHEY, SVGAGI. This CDR3 is built from 14 residues. Germline trimming cut 5 bases from V and 9 bases from J; bases unmatched to any gene: 8. CDR3 nucleotides: TGTGCCAGCAGTCGCCAGGGACAGGGGGAGAGCTACACCTTC. This sequence encodes CASSRQGQGESYTF.

The rearrangement links TRBV2 to TRBJ1-2; TRBD1 might be the D (6 bases). There are 16 residues in the CDR3. Trimming shortened V by 4 bases and J by 2 bases, and 17 bases separated the two germline ends. CDR1 and CDR2 from the germline V gene are SNHLY and FYNNEI. CDR3 loop: CASSVGRGTTNYGYTF. The CDR3, as DNA: TGTGCCAGCAGTGTCGGCAGGGGTACCACCAACTATGGCTACACCTTC.

The rearrangement links TRBV6-1 to TRBJ2-4; 7 bases are shared with TRBD2. This CDR3 is built from 14 residues. J was trimmed by 4 bases and V by 6 bases; bases with no gene match: 6. CDR1 and CDR2 from the germline V gene are MNHNS and SASEGT. For the CDR3, the DNA is TGTGCCAGCAGCCCGGCTAGCGGTAAAAACATTCAGTACTTC. This codes for CASSPASGKNIQYF.

V gene TRBV9 combines with J gene TRBJ2-6; D unresolved. Germline V gene sequence: CDR1 SGDLS, CDR2 YYNGEE. V lost 4 bases to trimming and J lost 3 bases, with 8 bases between them. The CDR3 extends over 14 amino acids. CDR3 residues: CASSLEVGANVLTF. CDR3 nucleotides: TGTGCCAGCAGCCTCGAGGTTGGGGCCAACGTCCTGACTTTC.

This clone was seen a few times. The rearrangement uses TRBV27 and TRBJ2-7; 13 bases agree with TRBD2. Germline CDR1 is MNHEY and CDR2 is SMNVEV (reference sequence). This CDR3 has 13 amino acids. With 10 bases clipped from V and 4 bases from J, the junction kept 4 bases outside the gene matches. As DNA, the CDR3 is TGTGCCACAAGACTAGCGGGGGGTTACGAGCAGTACTTC. Its translation is CATRLAGGYEQYF.

This sequence joins TRBV30 and TRBJ1-2; D might be TRBD1 (6 bases). The V end was cut by 5 bases, the J end by 2 bases, with 9 bases between. CDR3 size: 12 residues. CDR1 is GTSNPN and CDR2 is SVGIG in the germline V gene (reference sequence). For the CDR3, the DNA is TGTGCCTGGGCAGGGACAAACTATGGCTACACCTTC. It encodes CAWAGTNYGYTF.

To note about this clone: It differs at one base from a far larger clone, so likely a read error. The chain is built from TRBV5-6 and TRBJ2-7, with D tentatively TRBD1 (7 bases). This CDR3 is built from 15 residues. Trimming left V 2 bases short and J 2 bases short, with 14 bases between. Germline-derived CDR1 and CDR2 are SGHDT and YYEEEE. The CDR3 spells CASSLGSGGPYEQYF. As DNA, the CDR3 is TGTGCCAGCAGCTTAGGGTCAGGGGGGCCCTACGAGCAGTACTTC.

V and J are TRBV6-1 and TRBJ1-5; D gene unclear. Germline assignment: CDR1 MNHNS and CDR2 SASEGT. The CDR3 sequence is 14 residues long. Trimming took off 7 bases at V and 3 bases at J, with 13 bases between the two ends. The chain's CDR3 is CASTPTGLNQPQHF. The CDR3 DNA reads as TGTGCCAGCACCCCCACCGGACTCAATCAGCCCCAGCATTTT.

The rearrangement uses TRBV25-1 and TRBJ2-2; D is uncertain. Germline V gene sequence: CDR1 MGHDK, CDR2 SYGVNS. Trimming left V 3 bases short and J 0 bases short, with 11 bases between. The CDR3 contains 16 residues. The CDR3 sequence is CASSDSRKANTGELFF. CDR3 bases: TGTGCCAGCAGTGACTCACGGAAAGCGAACACCGGGGAGCTGTTTTTT. The full variable domain, its missing parts supplied by reference TRBV25-1 and TRBJ2-2, is EADIYQTPRYLVIGTGKKITLECSQTMGHDKMYWYQQDPGMELHLIHYSYGVNSTEKGDLSSESTVSRIRTEHFPLTLESARPSHTSQYLCASSDSRKANTGELFFGEGSRLTVL.